The following is a T cell receptor beta chain sequence with its context. This record comes from a study of T cells expressing NK-cell markers. Study-wide context: Serological testing identified most of the eight sequenced donors as HCMV-seropositive and one as seronegative.

Scientists made TCR beta cDNA using 5'RACE template switching with UMIs. TCRdb re-called the 5' RACE reads, yielding one record per CDR3 amino acid sequence without DNA. The table lists roughly 420,000 distinct CDR3 sequences. There are 15 residues in the CDR3. Germline V lookup: CDR1 SGHRS, CDR2 YFSETQ. Sample: blood T cells: a sorted CD56 or NKG2C T cell subset, CD4+ or CD8+ T cells, or bulk PBMC T cells (not recorded which). This TCR was recovered from a woman between 18 and 70 years old in good health. The chain joins TRBV5-1 to TRBJ2-3; TCRdb's D call of TRBD2 is untestable without DNA. The CDR3 is CASSLNLAATDTQYF.